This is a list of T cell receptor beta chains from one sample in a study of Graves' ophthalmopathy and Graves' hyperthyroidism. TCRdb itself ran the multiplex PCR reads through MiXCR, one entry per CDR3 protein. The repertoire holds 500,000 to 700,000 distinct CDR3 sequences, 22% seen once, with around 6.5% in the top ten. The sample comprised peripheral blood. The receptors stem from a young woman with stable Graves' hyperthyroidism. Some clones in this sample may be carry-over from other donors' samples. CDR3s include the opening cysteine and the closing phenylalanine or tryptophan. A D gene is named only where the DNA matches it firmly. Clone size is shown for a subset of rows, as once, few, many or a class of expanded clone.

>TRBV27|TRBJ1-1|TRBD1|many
CASTRQGASQGTEAFF
TGTGCCAGCACCCGACAGGGGGCGAGTCAAGGCACTGAAGCTTTCTTT
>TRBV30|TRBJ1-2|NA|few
CAWSVAEARYTF
TGTGCCTGGAGTGTAGCGGAAGCGCGCTACACCTTC
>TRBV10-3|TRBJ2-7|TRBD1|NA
CAISESLGQLNYEQYF
TGTGCCATCAGTGAGTCGTTGGGACAGCTCAATTACGAGCAGTACTTC
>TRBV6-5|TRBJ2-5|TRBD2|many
CASTRGTSGETQYF
TGTGCCAGCACCAGGGGGACTAGCGGAGAGACCCAGTACTTC
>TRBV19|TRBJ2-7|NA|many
CASSSPGTSYEQYF
TGTGCCAGCAGTTCCCCGGGGACCTCCTACGAGCAGTACTTC
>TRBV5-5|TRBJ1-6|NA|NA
CASSSDNSGAYNSPLHF
TGTGCCAGCAGCTCCGACAATTCAGGGGCATATAATTCACCCCTCCACTTT
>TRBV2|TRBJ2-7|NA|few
CASRGEVGEQYF
TGTGCCAGCAGGGGAGAGGTGGGAGAGCAGTACTTC
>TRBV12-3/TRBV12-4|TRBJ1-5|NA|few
CASSSGVLSNQPQHF
TGTGCCAGCAGTTCAGGGGTCCTAAGCAATCAGCCCCAGCATTTT
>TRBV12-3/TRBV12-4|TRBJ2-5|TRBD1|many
CASNLGDREETQYF
TGTGCCAGCAACTTAGGGGACAGGGAAGAGACCCAGTACTTC
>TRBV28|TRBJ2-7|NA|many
CASSRPTGEGEQYF
TGTGCCAGCAGTCGCCCGACAGGGGAGGGCGAGCAGTACTTC
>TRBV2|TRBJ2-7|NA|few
CASGGQNYEQYF
TGTGCCAGCGGGGGGCAGAACTACGAGCAGTACTTC
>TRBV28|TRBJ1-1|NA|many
CASSFAGAVTEAFF
TGTGCCAGCAGTTTCGCAGGGGCAGTAACTGAAGCTTTCTTT
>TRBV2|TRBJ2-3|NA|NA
CASRTTGDTQYF
TGTGCCAGCAGAACTACAGGGGATACGCAGTATTTT
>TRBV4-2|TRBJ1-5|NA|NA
CASSQEEADNQPQHF
TGTGCCAGCAGCCAAGAAGAGGCAGACAATCAGCCCCAGCATTTT
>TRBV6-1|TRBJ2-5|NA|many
CASIPGLWGETQYF
TGTGCCAGCATTCCAGGGCTTTGGGGGGAGACCCAGTACTTC
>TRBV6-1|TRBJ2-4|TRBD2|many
CASSQGLAKNIKYF
TGTGCCAGCAGTCAGGGACTAGCCAAAAACATTAAGTACTTC
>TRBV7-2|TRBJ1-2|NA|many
CASSRGVLGYTF
TGTGCCAGCAGCCGCGGGGTTCTTGGCTACACCTTC
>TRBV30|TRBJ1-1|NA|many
CAWSASGNTEAFF
TGTGCCTGGAGTGCGTCAGGGAACACTGAAGCTTTCTTT
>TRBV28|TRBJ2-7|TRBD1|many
CASSGPGQVPYEQYF
TGTGCCAGCAGTGGCCCCGGACAGGTTCCCTACGAGCAGTACTTC
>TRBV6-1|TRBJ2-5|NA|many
CASSEGGSQKTQYF
TGTGCCAGCAGTGAAGGGGGGAGTCAAAAGACCCAGTACTTC
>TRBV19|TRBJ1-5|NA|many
CASSISGSNQPQHF
TGTGCCAGTAGTATTTCTGGAAGCAATCAGCCCCAGCATTTT
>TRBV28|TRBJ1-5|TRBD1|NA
CASRSTQGASYQPQHF
TGTGCCAGCAGGTCTACACAGGGGGCAAGTTATCAGCCCCAGCATTTT
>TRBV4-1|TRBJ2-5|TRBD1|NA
CASSQDPGAGGGETQYF
TGCGCCAGCAGCCAAGATCCAGGGGCAGGGGGCGGGGAGACCCAGTACTTC
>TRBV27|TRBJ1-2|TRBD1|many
CASSGTGASYGYTF
TGTGCCAGCAGTGGGACAGGGGCGTCCTATGGCTACACCTTC